A selection of T cell receptor beta chains follows, all from one sample in a study of T cell changes during pregnancy in multiple sclerosis. Profiled with immunoSEQ multiplex PCR; TCRdb holds only in-frame clones, not every one. The table has some 110,000 clones, roughly 92% seen once. The source was peripheral blood, collected after pregnancy. All receptors come from a female donor with multiple sclerosis, enrolled in a pregnancy study. Each CDR3 is given without its conserved first and last residue. Each record gives: CDR3 protein, V gene, J gene.

ASSPGGRTTEAF	TRBV2	TRBJ1-1
ASTPLAGGSETQY	TRBV5-6	TRBJ2-5
ASSGGQGNQPQH	TRBV6-5	TRBJ1-5
ASSVDGGDTGELF	TRBV9	TRBJ2-2
SVDPGGNTEAF	TRBV29-1	TRBJ1-1
ASSLDRGRDTQY	TRBV10-1	TRBJ2-3
ATTGWDTDTQY	TRBV2	TRBJ2-3
ASSLVGGSTGELF	TRBV11-2	TRBJ2-2
ASRIGPSNAQY	TRBV6-5	TRBJ2-3
ASSQDRGGEREAF	TRBV4-1	TRBJ1-1
ASSPGQVSNYGYT	TRBV5-6	TRBJ1-2
ASSFARFNYGYT	TRBV6-5	TRBJ1-2
ASSIDHGTVSEELF	TRBV19	TRBJ2-2
ASSSIAGQSYNEQF	TRBV27	TRBJ2-1
ASSFGSGNTIY	TRBV5-1	TRBJ1-3
ASGLGQGTEAF	TRBV12-5	TRBJ1-1
ASSGDLADTQY	TRBV28	TRBJ2-3
ASSAGLDGADTQY	TRBV2	TRBJ2-3
ASSPGLGSGQGGILSGNTIY	TRBV18	TRBJ1-3
AWSVQGTDTQY	TRBV30	TRBJ2-3
ASSIRLLSNQPQH	TRBV19	TRBJ1-5
ASRADRGSGTEAF	TRBV28	TRBJ1-1
ASSYSLTGAGYGYT	TRBV6-5	TRBJ1-2
ASSYSSGHYNSPLH	TRBV6-6	TRBJ1-6
ASSQSLQGLRTLAF	TRBV4-1	TRBJ1-1
AWTPEGVYYKNIQY	TRBV30	TRBJ2-4
ASSEKDRGGQPQH	TRBV6-1	TRBJ1-5
ASSFRSDGELF	TRBV28	TRBJ2-2
AISDRVSSNQPQH	TRBV10-3	TRBJ1-5
ASSPDFTSSGNTIY	TRBV7-2	TRBJ1-3
ASSITGGDEKLF	TRBV6-5	TRBJ1-4
ASRTPGADYNEQF	TRBV10-3	TRBJ2-1
ASSPSGGNEQF	TRBV6-1	TRBJ2-1
ASSQLAVTGELF	TRBV10-2	TRBJ2-2
ASLRPGAQCTGELF	TRBV23-1	TRBJ2-2
ASSLPLQGRYSNQPQH	TRBV28	TRBJ1-5
ASSSGALRELF	TRBV5-1	TRBJ2-2
ASSFGRFNTEAF	TRBV5-6	TRBJ1-1
ASSVTSGYNTGELF	TRBV9	TRBJ2-2
ASSFGTSGGTRDEQF	TRBV7-6	TRBJ2-1
ASSPPGGPEAF	TRBV13	TRBJ1-1
AWSGGATGMNTEAF	TRBV30	TRBJ1-1
ASSLGTGVKGYT	TRBV7-3	TRBJ1-2
ASSPIGQANTEAF	TRBV7-6	TRBJ1-1
ASSLGGQRGYNEQF	TRBV5-1	TRBJ2-1
ATSRGGQGELF	TRBV15	TRBJ2-2
ASSLNPGTGGISNQPQH	TRBV18	TRBJ1-5
ASSTQGNTEAF	TRBV28	TRBJ1-1
ASSLRGLSSGNTIY	TRBV27	TRBJ1-3
ASSLKLAGGNEQY	TRBV5-1	TRBJ2-7
SVVEGQRSYGYT	TRBV29-1	TRBJ1-2
ASSSYGTPGTEAF	TRBV5-5	TRBJ1-1
ASSSTDRGDEKLF	TRBV28	TRBJ1-4